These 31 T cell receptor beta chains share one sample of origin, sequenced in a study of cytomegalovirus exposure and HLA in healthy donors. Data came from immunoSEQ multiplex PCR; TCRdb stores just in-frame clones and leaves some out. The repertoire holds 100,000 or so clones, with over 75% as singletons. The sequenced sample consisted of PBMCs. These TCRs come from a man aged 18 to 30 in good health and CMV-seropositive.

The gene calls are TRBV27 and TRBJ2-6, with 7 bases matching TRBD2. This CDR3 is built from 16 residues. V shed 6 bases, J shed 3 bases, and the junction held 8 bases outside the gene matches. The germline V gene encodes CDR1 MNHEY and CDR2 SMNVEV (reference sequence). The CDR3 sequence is CASSRRGRSGANVLTF. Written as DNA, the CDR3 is TGTGCCAGCAGCCGGCGGGGGAGGAGTGGGGCCAACGTCCTGACTTTC.

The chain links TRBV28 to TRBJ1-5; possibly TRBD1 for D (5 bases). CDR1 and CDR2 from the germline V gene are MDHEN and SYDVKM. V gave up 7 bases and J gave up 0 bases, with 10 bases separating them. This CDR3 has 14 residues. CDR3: CASKLDSSNQPQHF. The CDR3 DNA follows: TGTGCCAGCAAATTAGACAGTAGCAATCAGCCCCAGCATTTT.

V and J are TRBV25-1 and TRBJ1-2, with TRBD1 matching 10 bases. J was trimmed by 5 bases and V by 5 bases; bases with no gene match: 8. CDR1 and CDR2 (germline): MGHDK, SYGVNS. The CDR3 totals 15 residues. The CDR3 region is CASSTRTGGGYGYTF. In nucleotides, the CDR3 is TGTGCCAGCAGTACCCGGACAGGGGGAGGTTATGGCTACACCTTC.

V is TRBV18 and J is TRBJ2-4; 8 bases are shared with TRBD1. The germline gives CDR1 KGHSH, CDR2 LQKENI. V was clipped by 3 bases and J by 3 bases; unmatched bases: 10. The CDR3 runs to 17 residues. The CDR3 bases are TGTGCCAGCTCACCTAACACCGGACAGGGCAGCAAAAACATTCAGTACTTC. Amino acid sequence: CASSPNTGQGSKNIQYF. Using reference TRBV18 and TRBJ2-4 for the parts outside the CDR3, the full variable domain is NAGVMQNPRHLVRRRGQEARLRCSPMKGHSHVYWYRQLPEEGLKFMVYLQKENIIDESGMPKERFSAEFPKEGPSILRIQQVVRGDSAAYFCASSPNTGQGSKNIQYFGAGTRLSVL.

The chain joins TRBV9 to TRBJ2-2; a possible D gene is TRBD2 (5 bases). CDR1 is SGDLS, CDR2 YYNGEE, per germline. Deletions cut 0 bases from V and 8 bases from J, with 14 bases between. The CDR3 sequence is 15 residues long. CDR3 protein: CASSVGGSSSGELFF. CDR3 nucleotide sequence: TGTGCCAGCAGCGTAGGTGGGAGCTCATCGGGGGAGCTGTTTTTT.

The CDR3 nucleotides are TGTGCCAGCAGTTTGTCTAGCTTGTACGAGCAGTACTTC. It encodes CASSLSSLYEQYF. This chain uses TRBV27 with TRBJ2-7; maybe TRBD2 (5 bases). There are 13 residues in the CDR3. From germline, CDR1 is MNHEY and CDR2 SMNVEV (reference sequence). Trimming left V 3 bases short and J 4 bases short, with 10 bases between.

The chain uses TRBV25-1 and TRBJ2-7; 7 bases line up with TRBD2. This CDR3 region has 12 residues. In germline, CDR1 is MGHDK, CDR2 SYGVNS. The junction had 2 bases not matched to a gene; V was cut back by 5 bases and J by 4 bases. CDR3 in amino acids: CASSRGEYEQYF. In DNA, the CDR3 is TGTGCCAGCAGTCGGGGGGAATACGAGCAGTACTTC.

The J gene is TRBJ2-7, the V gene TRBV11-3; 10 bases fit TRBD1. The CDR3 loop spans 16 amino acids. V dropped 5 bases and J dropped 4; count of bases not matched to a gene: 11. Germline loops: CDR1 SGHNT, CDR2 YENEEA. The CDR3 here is CASSPHWDRGLYEQYF. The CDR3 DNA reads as TGTGCCAGCAGCCCCCATTGGGACAGGGGACTTTACGAGCAGTACTTC.

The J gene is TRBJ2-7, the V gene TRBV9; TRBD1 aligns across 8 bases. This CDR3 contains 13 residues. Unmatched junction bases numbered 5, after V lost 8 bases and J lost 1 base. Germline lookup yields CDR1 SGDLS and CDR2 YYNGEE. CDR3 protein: CASSGTGSYEQYF. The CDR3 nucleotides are TGTGCCAGTTCCGGGACAGGATCCTACGAGCAGTACTTC.

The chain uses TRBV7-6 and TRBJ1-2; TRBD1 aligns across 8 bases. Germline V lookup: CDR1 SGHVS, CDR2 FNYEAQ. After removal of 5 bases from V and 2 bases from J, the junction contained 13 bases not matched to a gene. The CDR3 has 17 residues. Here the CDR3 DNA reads TGTGCCAGCAGCCCTCAGACAGGGGAAAGCAACAACTATGGCTACACCTTC. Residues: CASSPQTGESNNYGYTF.

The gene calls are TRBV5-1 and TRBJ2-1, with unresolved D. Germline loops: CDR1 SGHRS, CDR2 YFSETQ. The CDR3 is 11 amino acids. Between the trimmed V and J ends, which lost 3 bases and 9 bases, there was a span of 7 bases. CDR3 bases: TGCGCCAGCAGCTGGGCGTCTGAGCAGTTCTTC. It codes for CASSWASEQFF.

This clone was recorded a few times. The CDR3 region has the DNA TGTGCCAGCAGCCCTAGAATAGGGGGTAATGAAAAACTGTTTTTT. This sequence encodes CASSPRIGGNEKLFF. This rearrangement joins TRBV7-2 to TRBJ1-4, with a weak D call TRBD1 (6 bases). The V gene lost 5 bases and the J gene lost 4 bases, with 14 bases spanning the gap. The CDR3 contains 15 residues. In germline, CDR1 is SGHTA, CDR2 FQGNSA. The whole variable domain, filled in from reference TRBV7-2 and TRBJ1-4, reads GAGVSQSPSNKVTEKGKDVELRCDPISGHTALYWYRQSLGQGLEFLIYFQGNSAPDKSGLPSDRFSAERTGGSVSTLTIQRTQQEDSAVYLCASSPRIGGNEKLFFGSGTQLSVL.

This CDR3 is CAPRGVAGIPEQYF. Written as DNA, the CDR3 is TGTGCCCCACGGGGGGTAGCGGGAATTCCAGAGCAGTACTTC. The chain recombines TRBV28 with TRBJ2-7; 8 nucleotides agree with TRBD2. CDR3 length: 14 amino acids. Germline loops: CDR1 MDHEN, CDR2 SYDVKM. With V trimmed by 11 bases and J by 7 bases, 16 bases remained unmatched. The whole variable domain, filled in from reference TRBV28 and TRBJ2-7, reads DVKVTQSSRYLVKRTGEKVFLECVQDMDHENMFWYRQDPGLGLRLIYFSYDVKMKEKGDIPEGYSVSREKKERFSLILESASTNQTSMYLCAPRGVAGIPEQYFGPGTRLTVT.

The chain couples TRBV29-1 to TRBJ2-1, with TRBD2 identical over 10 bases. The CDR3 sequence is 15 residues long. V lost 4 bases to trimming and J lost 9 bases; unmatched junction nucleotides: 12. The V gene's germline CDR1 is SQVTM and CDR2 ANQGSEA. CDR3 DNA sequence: TGCAGCGTTGTACGAGTAGCGGGAGGTAGGGTTGAGCAGTTCTTC. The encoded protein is CSVVRVAGGRVEQFF.

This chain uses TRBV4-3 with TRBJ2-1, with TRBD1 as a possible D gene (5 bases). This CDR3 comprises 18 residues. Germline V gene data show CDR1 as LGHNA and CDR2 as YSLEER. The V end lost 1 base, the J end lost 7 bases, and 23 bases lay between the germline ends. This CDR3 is CASSQVRYQGFMFNEQFF. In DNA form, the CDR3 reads TGCGCCAGCAGCCAAGTACGGTATCAGGGCTTCATGTTTAATGAGCAGTTCTTC.

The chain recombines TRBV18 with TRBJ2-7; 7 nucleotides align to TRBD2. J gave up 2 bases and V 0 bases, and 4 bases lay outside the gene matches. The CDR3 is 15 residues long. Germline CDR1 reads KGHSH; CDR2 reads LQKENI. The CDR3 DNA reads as TGTGCCAGCTCACCACCGGCTAGCGGCCCCTACGAGCAGTACTTC. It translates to CASSPPASGPYEQYF. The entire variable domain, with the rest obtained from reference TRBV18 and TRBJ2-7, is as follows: NAGVMQNPRHLVRRRGQEARLRCSPMKGHSHVYWYRQLPEEGLKFMVYLQKENIIDESGMPKERFSAEFPKEGPSILRIQQVVRGDSAAYFCASSPPASGPYEQYFGPGTRLTVT.

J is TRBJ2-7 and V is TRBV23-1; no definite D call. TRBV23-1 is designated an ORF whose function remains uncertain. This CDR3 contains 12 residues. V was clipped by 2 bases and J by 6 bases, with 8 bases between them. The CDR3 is CASSQARGEQYF. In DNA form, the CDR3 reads TGCGCCAGCAGTCAAGCTAGAGGCGAGCAGTACTTC.

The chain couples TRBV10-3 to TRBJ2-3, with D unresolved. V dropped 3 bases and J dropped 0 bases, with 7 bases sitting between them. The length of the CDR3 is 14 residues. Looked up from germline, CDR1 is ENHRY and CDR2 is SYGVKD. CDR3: CAISDRSSTDTQYF. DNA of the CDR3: TGTGCCATCAGTGATAGAAGCAGCACAGATACGCAGTATTTT.

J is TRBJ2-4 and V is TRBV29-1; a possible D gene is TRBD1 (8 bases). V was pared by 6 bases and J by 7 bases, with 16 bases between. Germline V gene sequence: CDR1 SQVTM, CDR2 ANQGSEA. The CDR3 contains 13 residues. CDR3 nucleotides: TGCAGCGTGAAACAGGGGGGGAGGAACATTCAGTACTTC. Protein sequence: CSVKQGGRNIQYF.

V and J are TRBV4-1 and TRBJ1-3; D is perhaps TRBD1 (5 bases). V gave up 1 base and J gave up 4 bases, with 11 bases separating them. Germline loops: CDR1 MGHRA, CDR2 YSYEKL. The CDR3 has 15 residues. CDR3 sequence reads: CASSQGDFGGNTIYF. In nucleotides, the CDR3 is TGCGCCAGCAGCCAAGGGGACTTTGGAGGAAACACCATATATTTT.

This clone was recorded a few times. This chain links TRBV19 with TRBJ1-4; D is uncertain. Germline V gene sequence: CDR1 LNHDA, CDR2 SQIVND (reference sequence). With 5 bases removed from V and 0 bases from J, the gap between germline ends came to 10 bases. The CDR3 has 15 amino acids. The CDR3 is CASSPYRATNEKLFF. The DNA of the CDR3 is TGTGCCAGTAGTCCCTACCGTGCAACTAATGAAAAACTGTTTTTT.

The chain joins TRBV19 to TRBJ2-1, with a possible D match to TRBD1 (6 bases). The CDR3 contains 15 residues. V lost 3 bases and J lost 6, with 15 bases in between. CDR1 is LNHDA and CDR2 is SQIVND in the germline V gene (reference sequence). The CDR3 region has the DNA TGTGCCAGTAGTATTACACCGACAGGCCTCAATGAGCAGTTCTTC. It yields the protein CASSITPTGLNEQFF.

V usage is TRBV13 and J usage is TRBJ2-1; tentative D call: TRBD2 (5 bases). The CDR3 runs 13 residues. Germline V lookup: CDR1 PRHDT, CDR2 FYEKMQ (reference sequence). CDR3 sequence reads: CATSDSWNNEQFF. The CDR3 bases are TGTGCTACCTCGGACTCATGGAACAATGAGCAGTTCTTC.

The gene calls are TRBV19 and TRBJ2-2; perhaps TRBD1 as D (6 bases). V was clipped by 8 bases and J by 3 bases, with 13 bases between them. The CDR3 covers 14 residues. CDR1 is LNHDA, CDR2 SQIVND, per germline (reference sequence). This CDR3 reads CASQGTAYTGELFF. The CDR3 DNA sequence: TGTGCCAGTCAGGGGACGGCCTACACCGGGGAGCTGTTTTTT. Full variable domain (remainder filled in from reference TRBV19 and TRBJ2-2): DGGITQSPKYLFRKEGQNVTLSCEQNLNHDAMYWYRQDPGQGLRLIYYSQIVNDFQKGDIAEGYSVSREKKESFPLTVTSAQKNPTAFYLCASQGTAYTGELFFGEGSRLTVL.

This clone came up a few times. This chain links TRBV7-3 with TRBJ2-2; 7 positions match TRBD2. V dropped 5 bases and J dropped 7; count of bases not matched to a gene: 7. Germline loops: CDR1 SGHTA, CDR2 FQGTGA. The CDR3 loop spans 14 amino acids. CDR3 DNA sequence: TGTGCCAGCAGCGGTGACGGGGGGAACGGGGAGCTGTTTTTT. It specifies CASSGDGGNGELFF.

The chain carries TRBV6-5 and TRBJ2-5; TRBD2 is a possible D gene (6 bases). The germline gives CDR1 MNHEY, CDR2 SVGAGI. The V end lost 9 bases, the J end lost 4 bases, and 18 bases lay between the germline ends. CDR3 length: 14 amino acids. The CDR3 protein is CASARGYYAETQYF. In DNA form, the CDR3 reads TGTGCCAGTGCGCGGGGCTATTACGCAGAGACCCAGTACTTC.

CDR3 region: CASSSASFSGTDTQYF. The CDR3 nucleotides read TGCGCCAGCAGCAGTGCTAGCTTTTCGGGCACAGATACGCAGTATTTT. The V call is TRBV5-1, the J call TRBJ2-3; tentatively, D is TRBD2 (5 bases). Germline V gene sequence: CDR1 SGHRS, CDR2 YFSETQ. Trimming cost V 4 bases and J 1 base, with 16 bases left between them. This CDR3 region has 16 residues.

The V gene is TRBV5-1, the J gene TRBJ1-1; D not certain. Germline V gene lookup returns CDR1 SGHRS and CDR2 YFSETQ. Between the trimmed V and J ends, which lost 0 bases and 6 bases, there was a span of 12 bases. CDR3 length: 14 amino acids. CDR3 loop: CASSLEAGLPEAFF. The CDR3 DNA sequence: TGCGCCAGCAGCTTGGAGGCGGGCCTGCCTGAAGCTTTCTTT.

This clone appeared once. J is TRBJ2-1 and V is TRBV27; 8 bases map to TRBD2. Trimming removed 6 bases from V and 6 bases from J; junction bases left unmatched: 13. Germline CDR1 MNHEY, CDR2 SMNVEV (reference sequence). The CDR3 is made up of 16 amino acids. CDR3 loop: CASRPQTSAEPNEQFF. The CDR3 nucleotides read TGTGCCAGCAGACCCCAGACTAGCGCAGAGCCCAATGAGCAGTTCTTC.

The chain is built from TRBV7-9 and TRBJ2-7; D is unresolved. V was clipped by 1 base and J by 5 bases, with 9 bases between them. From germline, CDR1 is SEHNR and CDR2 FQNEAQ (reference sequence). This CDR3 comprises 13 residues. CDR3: CASSLVESDEQYF. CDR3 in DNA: TGTGCCAGCAGCTTAGTAGAGTCCGACGAGCAGTACTTC.

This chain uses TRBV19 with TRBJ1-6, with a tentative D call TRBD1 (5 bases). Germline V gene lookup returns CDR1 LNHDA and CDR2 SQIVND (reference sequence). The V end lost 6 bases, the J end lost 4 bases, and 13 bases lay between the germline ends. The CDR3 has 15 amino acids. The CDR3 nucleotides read TGTGCCAGTAGGATTACAGGACCTTATAATTCACCCCTCCACTTT. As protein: CASRITGPYNSPLHF.